This T cell receptor beta chain came from a study of shared clonotypes between healthy human individuals. The wider study: Aged 18 to 49, the donors were two women and a few men.

The run depth of the assay was deep. The repertoire was sequenced with immunoSEQ multiplex PCR; TCRdb's copy has only in-frame clones and lacks some. Seen here are approximately 840,000 clones, roughly 96% observed once, and the top ten hold about 0.22%. CD45RO negativity and positive selection for CCR7 defined naive CD8 cells, a population that excluded terminally differentiated effector memory CD45RA+ cells. Concerning this clone: The target antigen is unknown.

The germline V gene encodes CDR1 SGHAT and CDR2 FQNNGV. V gave up 0 bases and J gave up 5 bases, with 14 bases separating them. The CDR3 totals 16 residues. Study findings and constraints: All-four-donor shared clonotypes had higher generation probabilities than non-shared clonotypes did.

V and J are TRBV11-2 and TRBJ2-1; D gene ambiguous. This sequence was found in a young man in good health. The material sequenced was naive CD8+ T cells sorted from blood. This chain's CDR3 is CASSLDRARVDNEQFF. The CDR3 DNA sequence: TGTGCCAGCAGCTTAGATCGAGCAAGAGTCGACAATGAGCAGTTCTTC.